The rows below give T cell receptor beta chains drawn from one sample of a study of patients and donors after allogeneic stem cell transplantation. TCRdb passed the RT-PCR reads through MiXCR, listing each CDR3 protein once. The sample records about a million distinct CDR3 sequences, around 17% being singletons. The sample was blood, either unsorted or a sorted T cell fraction (not recorded which). These receptor sequences come from a human donor who was either an allogeneic HSCT recipient or a stem cell or donor lymphocyte infusion donor (not recorded which). It is not recorded whose cells these are; they may come from a transplant donor. CDR3s include the opening cysteine and the closing phenylalanine or tryptophan. A D gene is named only where the DNA matches it firmly. Some rows have no size entry. The others give once, few or many, or a class for an expanded clone.

>TRBJ2-2|TRBD2|few|TRBV4-1
TGCGCCAGCAGCCAAGGTTCTGGCGGGAGCTACACCGGGGAGCTGTTTTTT
CASSQGSGGSYTGELFF
>TRBJ2-7|TRBD1|few|TRBV9
TGTGCCAGCAGCCCCGAGGGACAGGTAGCCTACGAGCAGTACTTC
CASSPEGQVAYEQYF
>TRBJ2-6|NA|many|TRBV11-2
TGTGCCAGCAGCTTAGGGAACTCTGGGGCCAACGTCCTGACTTTC
CASSLGNSGANVLTF
>TRBJ1-5|NA|NA|TRBV5-5
TGTGCCAGCAGCTTGTTACAGGGAGGTCAGCCCCAGCATTTT
CASSLLQGGQPQHF
>TRBJ2-1|NA|few|TRBV12-3/TRBV12-4
TGTGCCAGCAGTCCGGGACAGAGGGACTTCAATGAGCAGTTCTTC
CASSPGQRDFNEQFF
>TRBJ2-3|TRBD2|NA|TRBV7-2
TGTGCCAGCAGCTTACCGGGGGGACTGGCAGATACGCAGTATTTT
CASSLPGGLADTQYF
>TRBJ2-7|TRBD1|few|TRBV29-1
TGCAGCGTTGGGGACAGGGGGATCGGCGAGCAGTACTTC
CSVGDRGIGEQYF
>TRBJ2-1|NA|NA|TRBV2
TGTGCCAGCAGTGATACGATCCTGGACACCTACAATGAGCAGTTCTTC
CASSDTILDTYNEQFF
>TRBJ1-1|TRBD1|few|TRBV2
TGTGCCAGCAGGGGACAGGGTACACTGAACACTGAAGCTTTCTTT
CASRGQGTLNTEAFF
>TRBJ2-5|TRBD2|once|TRBV6-5
TGTGCCAGCAGTTACTCGGGACTAGCGGGGGCCCTCCAAGAGACCCAGTACTTC
CASSYSGLAGALQETQYF
>TRBJ2-1|TRBD2|NA|TRBV3-1
TGTGCCAGCAGCCAAGATATGACCGGGAGGCAACAGTTCTTC
CASSQDMTGRQQFF
>TRBJ2-5|NA|few|TRBV5-1
TGCGCCAGCAGCACGCTGACAGGCCAAGAGACCCAGTACTTC
CASSTLTGQETQYF
>TRBJ1-1|NA|few|TRBV20-1
TGCAGTGCTAGAGCCCAGGTTGTCACTGAAGCTTTCTTT
CSARAQVVTEAFF
>TRBJ2-1|NA|few|TRBV13
TGTGCCAGCAGCCCGTCGAGGACGCTTTACAATGAGCAGTTCTTC
CASSPSRTLYNEQFF
>TRBJ2-5|TRBD1|many|TRBV18
TGTGCCAGCAGCCAGGGACAGCAAGAGACCCAGTACTTC
CASSQGQQETQYF
>TRBJ2-3|TRBD2|NA|TRBV9
TGTGCCAGCAGCTCCCGGGGGGGCAGGGTGGAAGATACGCAGTATTTT
CASSSRGGRVEDTQYF
>TRBJ2-2|NA|NA|TRBV7-9
TGTGCCAGCAGCTCCTTGTACAGGGTCGATAACACCGGGGAGCTGTTTTTT
CASSSLYRVDNTGELFF
>TRBJ2-2|NA|many|TRBV12-3/TRBV12-4
TGTGCCAGCAGTCCTCGGAAAGGGGACAAGAACACCGGGGAGCTGTTTTTT
CASSPRKGDKNTGELFF
>TRBJ2-1|NA|few|TRBV7-8
TGTGCCAGCAGCCCTAGCCCTAGCTCCTACAATGAGCAGTTCTTC
CASSPSPSSYNEQFF
>TRBJ2-4|NA|few|TRBV5-5
TGTGCCAGCAGCCCCTGGGACGGTGTAGCCAAAAACATTCAGTACTTC
CASSPWDGVAKNIQYF
>TRBJ1-1|NA|NA|TRBV12-3/TRBV12-4
TGTGCCAGCAGTTTACTTGGGGGGGGGCATGGGTACACTGAAGCTTTCTTT
CASSLLGGGHGYTEAFF
>TRBJ2-7|NA|NA|TRBV21-1
TGTGTCGATGGACAGGGGGTTTTGTACGAGCAGTACTTC
CVDGQGVLYEQYF
>TRBJ2-7|NA|few|TRBV2
TGTGCCAGCAGGAGGAGGGAAGAGCAGTACTTC
CASRRREEQYF
>TRBJ1-1|NA|few|TRBV29-1
TGCAGCGTTGAGGCAGGCGTCATGAACACTGAAGCTTTCTTT
CSVEAGVMNTEAFF
>TRBJ2-7|TRBD1|NA|TRBV7-6
TGTGCCAGCAGACAAAGACAGGGTGTCAGGTACGAGCAGTACTTC
CASRQRQGVRYEQYF
>TRBJ1-2|NA|NA|TRBV6-2/TRBV6-3
TGTGCCAGCAGACCACAGGGTGGCTATGGCTACACCTTC
CASRPQGGYGYTF
>TRBJ2-5|NA|NA|TRBV12-3/TRBV12-4
TGTGCCAGCAGTCTAGCTGAACGGGGGCGAGAGACCCAGTACTTC
CASSLAERGRETQYF
>TRBJ1-2|NA|NA|TRBV27
TGTGCCAGCAGTTTAGAAGTGGAGGGGAACTATGGCTACACCTTC
CASSLEVEGNYGYTF
>TRBJ1-4|NA|NA|TRBV7-2
TGTGCCAGCAGACCCCAGGGTTGGGAAAAACTGTTTTTT
CASRPQGWEKLFF
>TRBJ2-3|TRBD2|many|TRBV6-2/TRBV6-3
TGTGCCAGCAGTCCCACCGAGACTAGCGCAGATACGCAGTATTTT
CASSPTETSADTQYF
>TRBJ2-1|TRBD2|few|TRBV6-5
TGTGCCAGCAGTTCCGGCCAGCGGGGACTGACATACAATGAGCAGTTCTTC
CASSSGQRGLTYNEQFF
>TRBJ2-3|NA|once|TRBV14
TGTGCCAGCAGCCAACAGGTCCGAAGCACAGATACGCAGTATTTT
CASSQQVRSTDTQYF
>TRBJ2-7|TRBD1|few|TRBV10-2
TGCGCCATCTTATCCAAACAGGGGAGCTACGAGCAGTACTTC
CAILSKQGSYEQYF
>TRBJ2-7|NA|few|TRBV6-5
TGTGCCAGCAGTTACTTCACGACTGAAAACTACGAGCAGTACTTC
CASSYFTTENYEQYF
>TRBJ2-7|TRBD2|NA|TRBV28
TGTGCCAGCAGAAAAACGCTAGCGGGAGTGGGCTACGAGCAGTACTTC
CASRKTLAGVGYEQYF
>TRBJ2-1|TRBD2|few|TRBV5-1
TGCGCCAGCAGCTTGGTGGGTAGCGGGGCCCATGAGCAGTTCTTC
CASSLVGSGAHEQFF
>TRBJ2-7|TRBD2|few|TRBV20-1
TGCAGTGCTACTAAACGGGGGGGCCGCTACGAGCAGTACTTC
CSATKRGGRYEQYF
>TRBJ1-1|NA|many|TRBV12-3/TRBV12-4
TGTGCCAGCAGTTTTGCAGGCCCAAACACTGAAGCTTTCTTT
CASSFAGPNTEAFF
>TRBJ2-7|TRBD2|NA|TRBV29-1
TGCAGCGTTGTAGCGGGAGGATCTAGTTCCTACGAGCAGTACTTC
CSVVAGGSSSYEQYF
>TRBJ2-1|TRBD1|many|TRBV5-1
TGCGCCAGCAGCTGGGACAGGGTATCCCCTCATCGAGAGCAGTTCTTC
CASSWDRVSPHREQFF
>TRBJ1-1|TRBD1|NA|TRBV12-3/TRBV12-4
TGTGCCAGCAGTTCCCCCGGGACAGGGAACACTGAAGCTTTCTTT
CASSSPGTGNTEAFF
>TRBJ2-1|NA|few|TRBV29-1
TGCAGCGTTCAAACGGGCGAGGAGCAGTTCTTC
CSVQTGEEQFF
>TRBJ1-6|NA|NA|TRBV5-5
TGTGCCAGCAGCTTCAACAGGAATAATTCACCCCTCCACTTT
CASSFNRNNSPLHF
>TRBJ1-5|NA|NA|TRBV6-2/TRBV6-3
TGTGCCAGCAGACCCGGGGGGTTGGGTCAGCCCCAGCATTTT
CASRPGGLGQPQHF
>TRBJ2-5|NA|NA|TRBV9
TGTGCCAGCAGCCGGACCCCGGGACCTCAAGGGGGAATGGAAGAGACCCAGTACTTC
CASSRTPGPQGGMEETQYF